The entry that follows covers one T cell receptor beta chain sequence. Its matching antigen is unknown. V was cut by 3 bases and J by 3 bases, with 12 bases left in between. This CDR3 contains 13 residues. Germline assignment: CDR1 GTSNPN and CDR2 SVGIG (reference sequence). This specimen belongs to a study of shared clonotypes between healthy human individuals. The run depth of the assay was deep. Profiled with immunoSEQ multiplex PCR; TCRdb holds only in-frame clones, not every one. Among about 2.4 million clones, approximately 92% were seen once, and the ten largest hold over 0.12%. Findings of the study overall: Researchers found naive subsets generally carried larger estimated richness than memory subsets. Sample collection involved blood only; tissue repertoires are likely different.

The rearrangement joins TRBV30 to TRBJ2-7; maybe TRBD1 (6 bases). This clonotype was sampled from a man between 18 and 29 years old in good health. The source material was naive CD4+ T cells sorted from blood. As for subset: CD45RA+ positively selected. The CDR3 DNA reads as TGTGCCTGGAGGGCAGGGGATCTCTACGAGCAGTACTTC. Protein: CAWRAGDLYEQYF.